This entry lists 17 T cell receptor beta chains sequenced from one sample in a study of T cell changes during pregnancy in multiple sclerosis. Clones were read by immunoSEQ multiplex PCR, and TCRdb kept only the in-frame ones, dropping some. The table lists roughly 60,000 clones, over 95% of them singletons. The sequences come from CD8+ T cells from peripheral blood mononuclear cells, collected after pregnancy. The origin of the receptors is a female donor with multiple sclerosis, enrolled in a pregnancy study.

This chain joins TRBV5-6 and TRBJ2-7, with 8 bases matching TRBD1. The germline V gene has CDR1 SGHDT and CDR2 YYEEEE. The CDR3 length is 16 residues. The trim removed 2 bases at V and 4 bases at J, leaving 11 bases unmatched. CDR3 loop: CASSFLQMGQAYEQYF. The CDR3 DNA reads as TGTGCCAGCAGCTTCTTACAAATGGGACAGGCTTACGAGCAGTACTTC.

The chain employs TRBV5-4 and TRBJ1-1; D perhaps matches TRBD1 (5 bases). The V end lost 0 bases, the J end lost 1 base, and 7 bases lay between the germline ends. The CDR3 contains 14 residues. In germline, CDR1 is SGHNT, CDR2 YYREEE (reference sequence). The CDR3 loop is CASSLVGGNTEAFF. The CDR3 bases are TGTGCCAGCAGCTTGGTCGGGGGGAACACTGAAGCTTTCTTT.

At least ten counts were recorded for this clone. The chain has TRBV4-1 and TRBJ2-1; a weak D match, TRBD2 (6 bases). Trimming took off 6 bases at V and 0 bases at J, with 12 bases between the two ends. This CDR3 comprises 15 residues. Per the germline V gene, CDR1 is MGHRA and CDR2 is YSYEKL. As DNA, the CDR3 is TGCGCCAGCAGGGGGAGGCGGGGCTCCTACAATGAGCAGTTCTTC. This codes for CASRGRRGSYNEQFF.

There are a few counts of this clone. V and J are TRBV4-1 and TRBJ2-2; TRBD2 is a possible D gene (6 bases). The ends were cut back, 4 bases at V and 8 bases at J, with 17 bases in the middle. CDR3 length equals 15 residues. The germline V gene encodes CDR1 MGHRA and CDR2 YSYEKL. CDR3 nucleotide sequence: TGCGCCAGCAGCCCTAGACTTGCGGGGCAGGGGGAGCTGTTTTTT. It codes for CASSPRLAGQGELFF.

V is TRBV7-9 and J is TRBJ2-7, with D perhaps TRBD1 (5 bases). CDR3 length: 14 residues. Trimming cost V 4 bases and J 2 bases, with 12 bases left between them. The germline V gene has CDR1 SEHNR and CDR2 FQNEAQ (reference sequence). The CDR3 loop reads CASSSKMGPYEQYF. DNA of the CDR3: TGTGCCAGCAGCTCAAAAATGGGGCCCTACGAGCAGTACTTC.

The chain joins TRBV9 to TRBJ2-2; TRBD1 matches at 7 bases. CDR1 and CDR2 from the germline V gene are SGDLS and YYNGEE. J lost 4 bases, V lost 3 bases, and 3 bases had no gene match. The CDR3 has 14 residues. Here the CDR3 reads CASSARDSTGELFF. CDR3 coding DNA: TGTGCCAGCAGCGCCCGGGACAGCACCGGGGAGCTGTTTTTT.

The sample holds one count of this clone. J is TRBJ2-5 and V is TRBV2; TRBD2 might be the D (5 bases). The CDR3 is 14 residues long. Germline V gene sequence: CDR1 SNHLY, CDR2 FYNNEI. Trimming removed 3 bases from V and 3 bases from J, with 11 bases in between. The CDR3 DNA is TGTGCCAGCAGTGAGGGAATGAGGGAAGAGACCCAGTACTTC. Its protein product is CASSEGMREETQYF.

J is TRBJ2-5 and V is TRBV5-6, with TRBD1 as a possible D gene (6 bases). The CDR3 is made up of 15 amino acids. Germline V lookup: CDR1 SGHDT, CDR2 YYEEEE. V was clipped by 5 bases and J by 0 bases, with 14 bases between them. CDR3 region: CASRMGHGNQETQYF. The CDR3 region has the DNA TGTGCCAGCAGAATGGGACATGGGAACCAAGAGACCCAGTACTTC.

This sequence joins TRBV27 and TRBJ2-2; D is uncertain. The CDR3 extends over 14 amino acids. Germline CDR1 and CDR2: MNHEY and SMNVEV (reference sequence). Trimming shortened V by 3 bases and J by 2 bases, and 7 bases separated the two germline ends. The CDR3 sequence: CASSFARNTGELFF. CDR3 DNA: TGTGCCAGCAGTTTCGCCAGAAACACCGGGGAGCTGTTTTTT.

This clone has a single count. J is TRBJ1-3 and V is TRBV9; D remains unclear. This CDR3 is 13 amino acids long. Germline CDR1 is SGDLS and CDR2 is YYNGEE. V was trimmed by 7 bases and J by 8 bases, leaving 16 bases between them. This CDR3 reads CASEGVNGDTIYF. CDR3 in DNA: TGTGCCAGCGAAGGAGTAAACGGGGACACCATATATTTT.

This clone was recorded once. The V call is TRBV7-9, the J call TRBJ2-4, with TRBD1 matching 12 bases. Germline trimming cut 4 bases from V and 1 base from J; bases unmatched to any gene: 8. This CDR3 has 18 residues. Germline CDR1 is SEHNR and CDR2 is FQNEAQ (reference sequence). CDR3 in DNA: TGTGCCAGCAGCTCCGGGACAGGGGGCGATCGCGCCAAAAACATTCAGTACTTC. This sequence encodes CASSSGTGGDRAKNIQYF.

The chain has TRBV7-9 and TRBJ2-1, with D maybe TRBD2 (6 bases). Trimming removed 2 bases at V and 7 bases at J, with 6 bases between. CDR1 and CDR2 (germline): SEHNR, FQNEAQ (reference sequence). This CDR3 spans 12 amino acids. This chain's CDR3 is CASSLSGNEQFF. In DNA, the CDR3 is TGTGCCAGCAGCTTAAGCGGGAATGAGCAGTTCTTC.

With respect to this clone: The sample has other DNA sequences that encode this CDR3 too. CDR3 amino acids: CASSLSRGNTEAFF. CDR3 coding DNA: TGTGCCAGCAGTCTCAGCAGGGGGAACACTGAAGCTTTCTTT. The V gene is TRBV27, the J gene TRBJ1-1, with D possibly being TRBD1 (6 bases). V dropped 5 bases and J dropped 1 base, with 11 bases sitting between them. In germline, CDR1 is MNHEY, CDR2 SMNVEV (reference sequence). The length of the CDR3 is 14 residues.

The chain combines TRBV19 with TRBJ2-1, with 12 bases matching TRBD2. The CDR3 consists of 14 residues. Germline CDR1 LNHDA, CDR2 SQIVND (reference sequence). V shed 2 bases and J 7 bases; nucleotides not matched to a gene: 0. The CDR3 spells CASSITSGRNEQFF. The CDR3 DNA follows: TGTGCCAGTAGTATAACTAGCGGGAGGAATGAGCAGTTCTTC.

V is TRBV6-5 and J is TRBJ1-4; D is perhaps TRBD1 (5 bases). CDR3 length: 14 amino acids. Germline assignment: CDR1 MNHEY and CDR2 SVGAGI. Between the trimmed V and J ends, which lost 5 bases and 5 bases, there was a span of 12 bases. The CDR3 DNA reads TGTGCCAGCAGTCCCTGGGAGGGGAATGAAAAACTGTTTTTT. Protein sequence: CASSPWEGNEKLFF.

V and J are TRBV7-9 and TRBJ1-5; the match to TRBD1 covers 7 bases. The ends lost 5 bases at V and 0 bases at J; junction bases unmatched: 1. Per germline, CDR1 SEHNR and CDR2 FQNEAQ (reference sequence). The CDR3 covers 14 residues. The CDR3 protein is CASSRDSSNQPQHF. The CDR3, as DNA: TGTGCCAGCAGCCGGGACAGTAGCAATCAGCCCCAGCATTTT.

CDR3 region: CAIRGTSGTTGKEQYF. CDR3 DNA: TGTGCCATCAGAGGGACTAGCGGAACGACGGGTAAGGAGCAGTACTTC. V and J are TRBV10-3 and TRBJ2-7; 11 positions match TRBD2. There are 16 residues in the CDR3. Germline V gene data show CDR1 as ENHRY and CDR2 as SYGVKD. V was pared by 6 bases and J by 7 bases, with 14 bases of the junction left unmatched.